Below, 7 T cell receptor beta chains from the same sample are listed, as sequenced in a study of PD-1 blockade in classical Hodgkin lymphoma. Each and every patient relapsed after autologous stem cell transplantation, and patients got differing brentuximab vedotin exposure. Sequenced by immunoSEQ multiplex PCR; TCRdb stores in-frame clones only, minus some. The repertoire holds tens of thousands of clones, with about 88% as singletons. Here the sequenced sample was peripheral blood mononuclear cells (PBMCs), taken before the second cycle of nivolumab. The receptor set was obtained from a human donor with classical Hodgkin lymphoma.

The V gene is TRBV27, the J gene TRBJ2-7; D perhaps matches TRBD1 (6 bases). In germline, CDR1 is MNHEY, CDR2 SMNVEV (reference sequence). V was cut by 6 bases and J by 2 bases, with 14 bases left in between. The CDR3 has 14 residues. The DNA of the CDR3 is TGTGCCAGCAGCCCCCGGGACATCGCCTACGAGCAGTACTTC. Translation: CASSPRDIAYEQYF.

CDR3 residues: CASSYSDFSEQFF. CDR3 bases: TGTGCCAGCAGCTACTCGGACTTCAGTGAGCAGTTCTTC. The chain carries TRBV5-8 and TRBJ2-1; maybe TRBD2 (5 bases). Germline CDR1 and CDR2: SGHTS and YDEGEE. V was pared by 3 bases and J by 9 bases, with 13 bases between. This CDR3 has 13 amino acids. Combining the CDR3 with reference TRBV5-8 and TRBJ2-1 gives the whole variable domain EAGVTQSPTHLIKTRGQQATLRCSPISGHTSVYWYQQALGLGLQFLLWYDEGEERNRGNFPPRFSGRQFPNYSSELNVNALELEDSALYLCASSYSDFSEQFFGPGTRLTVL.

V is TRBV9 and J is TRBJ2-7, with D perhaps TRBD1 (5 bases). V was clipped by 4 bases and J by 6 bases, with 20 bases between them. This CDR3 is 15 amino acids long. Germline V gives CDR1 SGDLS, CDR2 YYNGEE. CDR3 sequence reads: CASSSSSRVGSEQYF. In nucleotides, the CDR3 is TGTGCCAGCAGCTCAAGCTCCAGGGTGGGATCCGAGCAGTACTTC.

The chain combines TRBV6-5 with TRBJ2-1, with D uncertain. With 4 bases removed from V and 4 bases from J, the gap between germline ends came to 11 bases. This CDR3 has 14 residues. Germline CDR1 is MNHEY and CDR2 is SVGAGI. In DNA form, the CDR3 reads TGTGCCAGCAGTTCCATCGACAAGTACAATGAGCAGTTCTTC. Amino acid sequence: CASSSIDKYNEQFF.

This chain connects TRBV15 to TRBJ2-3; 16 positions match TRBD2. Germline loops: CDR1 LNHNV, CDR2 YYDKDF (reference sequence). CDR3 length: 17 amino acids. The ends lost 5 bases at V and 4 bases at J; junction bases unmatched: 6. The CDR3 here is CATSRGLAGGLADTQYF. Here the CDR3 DNA reads TGTGCCACCAGCCGGGGACTAGCGGGAGGGCTTGCAGATACGCAGTATTTT.

The chain joins TRBV9 to TRBJ1-4; 8 nucleotides match TRBD1. J was trimmed by 8 bases and V by 4 bases; bases with no gene match: 10. The CDR3 has 15 residues. Germline lookup yields CDR1 SGDLS and CDR2 YYNGEE. In DNA form, the CDR3 reads TGTGCCAGCAGCCCTCAGGGGGCTGTTGGCGAAAAACTGTTTTTT. Protein sequence: CASSPQGAVGEKLFF.

V usage is TRBV7-9 and J usage is TRBJ2-7, with D perhaps TRBD1 (6 bases). CDR3 length equals 14 residues. CDR1 is SEHNR and CDR2 is FQNEAQ in the germline V gene (reference sequence). V lost 5 bases and J 3 bases, leaving 14 bases between the germline ends. CDR3 amino acids: CASSNVDSYYEQYF. CDR3 nucleotides: TGTGCCAGCAGCAACGTGGACAGCTACTACGAGCAGTACTTC.